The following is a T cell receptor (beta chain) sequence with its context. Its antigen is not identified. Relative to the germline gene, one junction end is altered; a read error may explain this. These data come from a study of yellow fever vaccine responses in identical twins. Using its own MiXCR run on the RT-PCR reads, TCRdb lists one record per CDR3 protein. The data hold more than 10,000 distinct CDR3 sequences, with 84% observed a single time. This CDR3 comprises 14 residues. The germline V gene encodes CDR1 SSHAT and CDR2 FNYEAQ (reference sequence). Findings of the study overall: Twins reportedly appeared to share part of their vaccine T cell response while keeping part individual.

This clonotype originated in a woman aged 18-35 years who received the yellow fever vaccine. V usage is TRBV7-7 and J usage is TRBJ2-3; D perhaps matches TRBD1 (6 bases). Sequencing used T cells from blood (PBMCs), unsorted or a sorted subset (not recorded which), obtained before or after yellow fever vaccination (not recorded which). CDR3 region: CASSLQGGADTQYF. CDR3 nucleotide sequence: TGTGCTAGCAGCTTACAAGGGGGAGCAGATACGCAGTATTTT. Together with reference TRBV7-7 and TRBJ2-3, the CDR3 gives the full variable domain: GAGVSQSPRYKVTKRGQDVTLRCDPISSHATLYWYQQALGQGPEFLTYFNYEAQPDKSGLPSDRFSAERPEGSISTLTIQRTEQRDSAMYRCASSLQGGADTQYFGPGTRLTVL.